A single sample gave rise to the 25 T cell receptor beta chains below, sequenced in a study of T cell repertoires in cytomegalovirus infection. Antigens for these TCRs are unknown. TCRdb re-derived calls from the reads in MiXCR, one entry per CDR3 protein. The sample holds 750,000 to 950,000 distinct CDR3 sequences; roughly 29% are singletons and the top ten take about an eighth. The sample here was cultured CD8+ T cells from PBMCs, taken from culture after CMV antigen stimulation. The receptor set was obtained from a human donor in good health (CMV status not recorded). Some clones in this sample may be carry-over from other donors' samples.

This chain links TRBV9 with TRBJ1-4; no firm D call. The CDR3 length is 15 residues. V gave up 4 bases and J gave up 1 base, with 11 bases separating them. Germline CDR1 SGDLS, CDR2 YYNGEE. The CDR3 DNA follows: TGTGCCAGCAGCCCTAGGCATTTAACTAATGAAAAACTGTTTTTT. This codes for CASSPRHLTNEKLFF.

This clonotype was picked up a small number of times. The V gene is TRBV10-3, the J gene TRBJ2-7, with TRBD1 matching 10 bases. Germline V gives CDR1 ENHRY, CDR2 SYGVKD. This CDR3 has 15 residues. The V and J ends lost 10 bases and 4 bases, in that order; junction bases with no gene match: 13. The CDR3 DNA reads TGTGCCACCGGGACAGGGGTCTACGGGAAGTACGAGCAGTACGTC. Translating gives CATGTGVYGKYEQYV.

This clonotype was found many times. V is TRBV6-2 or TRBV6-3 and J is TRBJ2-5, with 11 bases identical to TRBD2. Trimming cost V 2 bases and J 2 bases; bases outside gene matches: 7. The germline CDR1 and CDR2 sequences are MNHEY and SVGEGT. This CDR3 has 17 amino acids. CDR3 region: CASSYELGLAEQETQYF. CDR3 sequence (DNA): TGTGCCAGCAGTTACGAACTGGGACTAGCGGAACAAGAGACCCAGTACTTC.

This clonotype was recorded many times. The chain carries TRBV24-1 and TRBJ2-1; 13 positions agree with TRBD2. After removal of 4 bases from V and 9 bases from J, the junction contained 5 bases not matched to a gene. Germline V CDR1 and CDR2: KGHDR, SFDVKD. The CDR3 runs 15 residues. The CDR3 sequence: CATSDPGTSGAEQFF. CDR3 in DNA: TGTGCCACCAGTGACCCCGGGACTAGCGGGGCTGAGCAGTTCTTC.

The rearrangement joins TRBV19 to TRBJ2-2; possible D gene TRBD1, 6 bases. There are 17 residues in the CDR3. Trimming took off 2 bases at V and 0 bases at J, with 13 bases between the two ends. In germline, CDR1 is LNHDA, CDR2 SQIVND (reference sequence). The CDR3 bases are TGTGCCAGTAGTATATTCTCGGGACACGCGAACACCGGGGAGCTGTTTTTT. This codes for CASSIFSGHANTGELFF. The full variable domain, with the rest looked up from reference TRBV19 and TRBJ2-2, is DGGITQSPKYLFRKEGQNVTLSCEQNLNHDAMYWYRQDPGQGLRLIYYSQIVNDFQKGDIAEGYSVSREKKESFPLTVTSAQKNPTAFYLCASSIFSGHANTGELFFGEGSRLTVL.

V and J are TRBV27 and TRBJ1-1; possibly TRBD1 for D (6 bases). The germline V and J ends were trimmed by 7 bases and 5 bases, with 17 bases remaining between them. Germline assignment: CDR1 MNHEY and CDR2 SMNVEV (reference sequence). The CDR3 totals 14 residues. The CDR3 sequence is CASKLGGHLTEAFF. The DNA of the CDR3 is TGTGCCAGCAAACTCGGGGGCCATCTGACTGAAGCTTTCTTT.

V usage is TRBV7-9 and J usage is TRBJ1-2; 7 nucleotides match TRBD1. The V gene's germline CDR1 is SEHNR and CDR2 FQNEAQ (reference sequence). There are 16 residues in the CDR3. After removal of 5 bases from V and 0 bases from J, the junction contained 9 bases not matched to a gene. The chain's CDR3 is CASSPKPGTANYGYTF. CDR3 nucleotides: TGTGCCAGCAGCCCAAAACCGGGGACAGCTAACTATGGCTACACCTTC.

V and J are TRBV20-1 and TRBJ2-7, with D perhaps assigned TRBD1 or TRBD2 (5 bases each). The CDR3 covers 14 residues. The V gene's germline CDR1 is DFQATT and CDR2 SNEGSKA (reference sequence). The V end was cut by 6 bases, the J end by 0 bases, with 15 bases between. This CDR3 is CSAAGTGNSYEQYV. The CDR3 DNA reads TGCAGTGCGGCCGGGACGGGGAACTCCTACGAGCAGTACGTC.

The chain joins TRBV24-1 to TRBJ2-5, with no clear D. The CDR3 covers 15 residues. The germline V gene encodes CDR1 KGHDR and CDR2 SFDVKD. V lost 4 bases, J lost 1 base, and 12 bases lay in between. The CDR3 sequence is CATSDPPKGQETQYF. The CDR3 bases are TGTGCCACCAGTGACCCCCCGAAGGGCCAAGAGACCCAGTACTTC.

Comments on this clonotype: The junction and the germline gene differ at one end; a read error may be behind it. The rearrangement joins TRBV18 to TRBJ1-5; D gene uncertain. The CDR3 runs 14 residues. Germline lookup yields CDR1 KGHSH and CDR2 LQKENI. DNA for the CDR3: TGTGCCAGCTCACCGGACGGATACAATCGGCCCCAGCATTTT. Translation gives CASSPDGYNRPQHF.

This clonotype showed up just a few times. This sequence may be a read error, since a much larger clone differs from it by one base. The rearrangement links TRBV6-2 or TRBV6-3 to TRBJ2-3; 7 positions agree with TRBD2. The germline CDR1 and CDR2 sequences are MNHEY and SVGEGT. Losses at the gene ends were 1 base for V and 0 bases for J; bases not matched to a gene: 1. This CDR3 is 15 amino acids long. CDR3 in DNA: TGTGCCAGCAGTTACTTGCGGGGGAGCACAGATACGCAGTATTTT. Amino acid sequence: CASSYLRGSTDTQYF.

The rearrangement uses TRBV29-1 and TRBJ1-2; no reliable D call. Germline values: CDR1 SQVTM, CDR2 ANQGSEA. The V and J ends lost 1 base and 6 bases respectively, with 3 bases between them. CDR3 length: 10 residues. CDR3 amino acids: CSVEVDGYTF. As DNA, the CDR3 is TGCAGCGTTGAAGTAGATGGCTACACCTTC.

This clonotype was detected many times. The CDR3 reads CASSEVPGQPYSNQPQHF. In DNA, the CDR3 is TGTGCCAGCAGTGAAGTTCCTGGACAGCCTTATAGCAATCAGCCCCAGCATTTT. The chain has TRBV6-1 and TRBJ1-5, with a possible D match to TRBD1 (6 bases). From germline, CDR1 is MNHNS and CDR2 SASEGT. The V end lost 1 base, the J end lost 0 bases, and 16 bases lay between the germline ends. The CDR3 loop spans 18 amino acids.

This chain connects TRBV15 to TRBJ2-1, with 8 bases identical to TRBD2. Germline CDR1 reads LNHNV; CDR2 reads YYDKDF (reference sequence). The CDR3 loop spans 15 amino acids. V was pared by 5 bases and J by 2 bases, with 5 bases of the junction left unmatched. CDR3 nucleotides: TGTGCCACCAGCGAGGGGCGGGGGGCCTACAATGAGCAGTTCTTC. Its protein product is CATSEGRGAYNEQFF. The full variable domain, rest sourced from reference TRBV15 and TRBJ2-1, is DAMVIQNPRYQVTQFGKPVTLSCSQTLNHNVMYWYQQKSSQAPKLLFHYYDKDFNNEADTPDNFQSRRPNTSFCFLDIRSPGLGDTAMYLCATSEGRGAYNEQFFGPGTRLTVL.

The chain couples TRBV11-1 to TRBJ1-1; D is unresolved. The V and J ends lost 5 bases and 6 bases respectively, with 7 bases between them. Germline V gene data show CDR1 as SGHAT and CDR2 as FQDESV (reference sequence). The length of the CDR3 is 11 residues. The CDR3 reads CASSPTPEAFF. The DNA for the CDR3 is TGTGCCAGCAGCCCCACGCCTGAAGCTTTCTTT.

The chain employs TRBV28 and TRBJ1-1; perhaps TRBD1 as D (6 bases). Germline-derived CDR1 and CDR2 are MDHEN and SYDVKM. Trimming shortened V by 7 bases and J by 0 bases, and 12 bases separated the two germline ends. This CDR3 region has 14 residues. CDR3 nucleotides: TGTGCCAGCACCTGGACAGAGATGAACACTGAAGCTTTCTTT. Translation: CASTWTEMNTEAFF.

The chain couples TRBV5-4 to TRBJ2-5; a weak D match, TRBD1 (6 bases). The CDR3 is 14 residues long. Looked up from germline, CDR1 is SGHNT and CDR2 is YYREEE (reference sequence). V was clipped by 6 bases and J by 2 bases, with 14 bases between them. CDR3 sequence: CASMGTPPQETQYF. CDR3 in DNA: TGTGCCAGCATGGGGACACCACCGCAAGAGACCCAGTACTTC.

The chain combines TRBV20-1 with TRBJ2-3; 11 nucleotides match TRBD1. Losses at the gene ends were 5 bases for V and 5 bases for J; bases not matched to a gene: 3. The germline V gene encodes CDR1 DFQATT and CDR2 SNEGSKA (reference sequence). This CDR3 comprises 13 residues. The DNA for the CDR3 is TGCAGTGCTTGGGACAGGGGGAAAGATACGCAGTATTTT. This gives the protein CSAWDRGKDTQYF.

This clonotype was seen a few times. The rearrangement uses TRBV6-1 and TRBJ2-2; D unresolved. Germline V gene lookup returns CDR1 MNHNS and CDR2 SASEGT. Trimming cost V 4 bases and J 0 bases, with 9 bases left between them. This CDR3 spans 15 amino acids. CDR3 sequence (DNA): TGTGCCAGCAGTGTACTACGGACGAACACCGGGGAGCTGTTTTTT. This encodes CASSVLRTNTGELFF.

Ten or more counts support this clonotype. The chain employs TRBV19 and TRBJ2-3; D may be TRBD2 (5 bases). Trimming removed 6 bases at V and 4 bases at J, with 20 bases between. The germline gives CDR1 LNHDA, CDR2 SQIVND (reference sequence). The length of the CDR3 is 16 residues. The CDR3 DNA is TGTGCCAGTAGGGCGGGTCTGCGACCGGCGTCAGATACGCAGTATTTT. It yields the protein CASRAGLRPASDTQYF.

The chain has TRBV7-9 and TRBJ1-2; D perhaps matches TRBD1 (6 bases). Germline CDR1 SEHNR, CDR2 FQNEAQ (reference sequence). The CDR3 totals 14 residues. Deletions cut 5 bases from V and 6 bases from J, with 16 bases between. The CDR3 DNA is TGTGCCAGCAGCCCCAATCGGGGGGCGAATGGCTACACCTTC. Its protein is CASSPNRGANGYTF.

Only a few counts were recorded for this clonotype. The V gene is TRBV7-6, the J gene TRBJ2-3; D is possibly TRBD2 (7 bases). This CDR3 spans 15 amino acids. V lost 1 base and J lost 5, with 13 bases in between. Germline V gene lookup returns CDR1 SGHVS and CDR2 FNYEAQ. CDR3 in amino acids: CASSLVGGGRDTQYF. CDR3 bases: TGTGCCAGCAGCTTAGTAGGGGGGGGCAGAGATACGCAGTATTTT.

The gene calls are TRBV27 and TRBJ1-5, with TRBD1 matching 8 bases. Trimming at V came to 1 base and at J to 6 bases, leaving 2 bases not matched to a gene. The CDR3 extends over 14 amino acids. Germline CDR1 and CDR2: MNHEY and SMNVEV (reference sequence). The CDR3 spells CASSLYRGTQPQHF. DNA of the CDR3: TGTGCCAGCAGTTTATACAGGGGGACTCAGCCCCAGCATTTT.

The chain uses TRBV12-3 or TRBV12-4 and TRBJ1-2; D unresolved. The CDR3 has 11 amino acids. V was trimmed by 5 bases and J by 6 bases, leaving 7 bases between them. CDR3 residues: CASSRTNGYTF. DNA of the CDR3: TGTGCCAGCAGTCGGACTAATGGCTACACCTTC.

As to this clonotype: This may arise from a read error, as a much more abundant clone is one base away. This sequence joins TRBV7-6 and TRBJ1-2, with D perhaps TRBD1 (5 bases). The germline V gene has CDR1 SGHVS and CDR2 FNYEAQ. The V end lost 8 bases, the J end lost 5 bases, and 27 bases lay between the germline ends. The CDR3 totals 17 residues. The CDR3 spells CASGSRRDGGSSYGYTF. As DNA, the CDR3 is TGTGCCAGCGGCTCTCGCCGGGACGGGGGATCCTCTTATGGCTACACCTTC.